This T cell receptor beta chain was documented in a study of OX40 agonist ivuxolimab in advanced cancers. Study at large: With a range of 23 to 79, age averaged approximately 64 years, and 75% to 90% were male.

Generated by immunoSEQ multiplex PCR, the TCRdb table keeps only in-frame clones and is missing some. The sample lists 60,000 or so clones; about 85% were seen once. Broader study findings: At 0.1 to 3.0 mg/kg and by week 6, clonal expansion occurred in CD4+ and CD8+ blood T cells. Among T cells, CD8+ cells averaged more expanded clones than CD4+ cells.

Regarding this clone: The antigen remains unidentified.

This TCR was recovered from an adult with an advanced solid tumor such as melanoma, head and neck, liver or kidney cancer. This specimen was CD4+ or CD8+ T cells sorted from blood, taken in a trial of the OX40 agonist ivuxolimab.

The CDR3 protein is CASRRAGVNEQFF. The CDR3 nucleotides are TGTGCCAGCAGAAGAGCGGGAGTCAATGAGCAGTTCTTC. V usage is TRBV7-9 and J usage is TRBJ2-1; 8 bases map to TRBD2. V trimming: 6 bases; J trimming: 6 bases; junction bases outside the gene matches: 4. Per the germline V gene, CDR1 is SEHNR and CDR2 is FQNEAQ (reference sequence). The CDR3 length is 13 residues. Full variable domain (remainder filled in from reference TRBV7-9 and TRBJ2-1): DTGVSQNPRHKITKRGQNVTFRCDPISEHNRLYWYRQTLGQGPEFLTYFQNEAQLEKSRLLSDRFSAERPKGSFSTLEIQRTEQGDSAMYLCASRRAGVNEQFFGPGTRLTVL.